This TCR beta chain was identified during a study of T cell repertoires in cytomegalovirus infection. Trimming left V 11 bases short and J 5 bases short, with 19 bases between. Germline lookup yields CDR1 SNHLY and CDR2 FYNNEI. The CDR3 is made up of 14 amino acids. Worth noting for this clonotype: Its antigen remains unknown.

TCRdb called the reads again in MiXCR, with one record for every CDR3 protein. The sample lists 650,000 to 850,000 distinct CDR3 sequences, approximately 32% occurring once. The starting material was cultured CD8+ T cells from PBMCs, obtained from culture after CMV antigen stimulation. The rearrangement links TRBV2 to TRBJ2-1; TRBD2 might be the D (5 bases). The source of this sequence is a human donor in good health (CMV status not recorded). Some clones in this sample may be carry-over from other donors' samples. CDR3 sequence reads: CAFLRRRSHNEQFF. In nucleotides, the CDR3 is TGTGCCTTTCTGCGGAGGCGATCTCACAATGAGCAGTTCTTC.